This TCR beta chain emerged from a study of CD8+ T cells in alopecia areata. Sequencing used cDNA as its template, made by extracting RNA and reverse transcribing it. Sequencing used immunoSEQ multiplex PCR; TCRdb keeps in-frame clones, though not all of them. The sample yields 130,000 to 150,000 clones, approximately 45% seen once. Punch biopsies of lesional scalp, plus peripheral blood, were taken from alopecia areata patients. This TCR was recovered from a human donor with alopecia areata. Sequenced sample: CD4+ T cells sorted from blood.

The CDR3 region is CSVDDKLKGGGVYGYTF. CDR3 sequence (DNA): TGCAGCGTTGACGATAAGTTAAAAGGGGGGGGAGTCTATGGCTACACCTTC. The chain carries TRBV29-1 and TRBJ1-2; possibly TRBD1 for D (6 bases). This CDR3 is built from 17 residues. From germline, CDR1 is SQVTM and CDR2 ANQGSEA. V dropped 3 bases and J dropped 4 bases, with 24 bases sitting between them.